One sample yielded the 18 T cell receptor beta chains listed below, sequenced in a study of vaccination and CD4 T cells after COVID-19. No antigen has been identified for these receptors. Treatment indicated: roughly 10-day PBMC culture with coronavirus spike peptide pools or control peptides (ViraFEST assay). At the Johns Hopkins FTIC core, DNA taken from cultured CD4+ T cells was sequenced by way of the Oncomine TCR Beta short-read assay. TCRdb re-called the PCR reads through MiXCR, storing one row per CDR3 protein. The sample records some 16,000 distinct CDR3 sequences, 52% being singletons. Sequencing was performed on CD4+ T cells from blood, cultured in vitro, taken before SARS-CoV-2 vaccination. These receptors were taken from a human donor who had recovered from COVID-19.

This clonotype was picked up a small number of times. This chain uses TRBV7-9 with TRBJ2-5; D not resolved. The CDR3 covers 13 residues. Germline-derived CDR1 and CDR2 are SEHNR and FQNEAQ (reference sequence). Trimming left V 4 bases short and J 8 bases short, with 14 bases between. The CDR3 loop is CASSSNRADTQYF. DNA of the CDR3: TGTGCCAGCAGCTCAAACAGAGCCGATACCCAGTACTTC.

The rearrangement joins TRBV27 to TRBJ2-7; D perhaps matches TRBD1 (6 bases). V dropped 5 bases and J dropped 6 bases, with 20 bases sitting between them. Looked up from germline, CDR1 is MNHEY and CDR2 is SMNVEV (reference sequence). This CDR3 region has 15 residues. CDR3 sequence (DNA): TGTGCCAGCAGTCTGAACCCTTATACAGGGAGCGAGCAGTACTTC. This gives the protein CASSLNPYTGSEQYF.

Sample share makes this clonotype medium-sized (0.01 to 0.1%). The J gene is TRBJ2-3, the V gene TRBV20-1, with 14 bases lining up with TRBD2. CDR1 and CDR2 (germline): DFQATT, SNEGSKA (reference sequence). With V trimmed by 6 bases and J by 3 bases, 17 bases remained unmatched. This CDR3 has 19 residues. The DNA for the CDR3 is TGCAGTGCGGCCGGGACTAGCGGGAGACATGGCGGGTTGACAGATACGCAGTATTTT. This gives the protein CSAAGTSGRHGGLTDTQYF.

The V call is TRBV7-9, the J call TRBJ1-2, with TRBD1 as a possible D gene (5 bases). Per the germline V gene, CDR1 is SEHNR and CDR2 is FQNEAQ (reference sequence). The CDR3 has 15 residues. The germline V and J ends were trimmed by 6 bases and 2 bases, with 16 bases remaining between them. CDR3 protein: CASSFPGRGNYGYTF. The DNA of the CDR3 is TGTGCCAGCAGTTTTCCGGGACGCGGGAACTATGGCTACACCTTC.

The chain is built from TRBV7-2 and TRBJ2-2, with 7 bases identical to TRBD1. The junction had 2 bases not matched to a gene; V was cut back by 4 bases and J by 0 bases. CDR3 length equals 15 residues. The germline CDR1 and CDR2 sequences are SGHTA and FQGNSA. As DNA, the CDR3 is TGTGCCAGCAGCTCGGGACAGCCGAACACCGGGGAGCTGTTTTTT. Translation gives CASSSGQPNTGELFF.

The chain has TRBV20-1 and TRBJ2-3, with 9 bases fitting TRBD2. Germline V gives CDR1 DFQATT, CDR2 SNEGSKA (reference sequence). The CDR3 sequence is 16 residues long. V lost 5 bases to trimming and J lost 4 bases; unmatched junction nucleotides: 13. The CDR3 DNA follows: TGCAGTGCTGCCGGGCGGGGGGGTCCGAGGTCAGATACGCAGTATTTT. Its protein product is CSAAGRGGPRSDTQYF.

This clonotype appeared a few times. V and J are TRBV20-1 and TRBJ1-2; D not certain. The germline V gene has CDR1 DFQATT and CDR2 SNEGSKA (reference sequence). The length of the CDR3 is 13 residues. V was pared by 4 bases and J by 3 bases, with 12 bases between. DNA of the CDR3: TGCAGTGCTACTGGGGTAGGCGACTATGGCTACACCTTC. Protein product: CSATGVGDYGYTF.

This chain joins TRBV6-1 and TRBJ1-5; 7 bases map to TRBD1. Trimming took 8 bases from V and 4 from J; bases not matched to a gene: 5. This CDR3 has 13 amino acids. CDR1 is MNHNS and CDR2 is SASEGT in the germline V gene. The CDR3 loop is CASGKQGNQPQHF. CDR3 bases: TGTGCCAGCGGGAAACAGGGGAATCAGCCCCAGCATTTT.

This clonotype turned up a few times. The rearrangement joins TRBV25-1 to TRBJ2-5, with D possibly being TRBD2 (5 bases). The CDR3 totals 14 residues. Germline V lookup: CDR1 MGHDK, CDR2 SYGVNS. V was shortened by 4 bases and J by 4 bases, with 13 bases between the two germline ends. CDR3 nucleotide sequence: TGTGCCAGCAGTGTACTAGGTTTGGGAGAGACCCAGTACTTC. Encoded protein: CASSVLGLGETQYF.

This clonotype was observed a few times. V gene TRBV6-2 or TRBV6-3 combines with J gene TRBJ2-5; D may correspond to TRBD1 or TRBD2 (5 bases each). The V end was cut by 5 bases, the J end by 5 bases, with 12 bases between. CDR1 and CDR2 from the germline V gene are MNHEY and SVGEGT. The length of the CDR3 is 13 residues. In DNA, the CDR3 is TGTGCCAGCAGTAGGGACGTCGGGGAGACCCAGTACTTC. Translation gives CASSRDVGETQYF.

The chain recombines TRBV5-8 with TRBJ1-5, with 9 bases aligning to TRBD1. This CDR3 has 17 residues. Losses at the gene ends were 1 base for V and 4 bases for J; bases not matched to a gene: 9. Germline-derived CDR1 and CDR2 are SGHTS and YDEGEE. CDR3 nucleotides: TGTGCCAGCAGCTTGTCTAGGGACAGGGCTTTGAATCAGCCCCAGCATTTT. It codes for CASSLSRDRALNQPQHF.

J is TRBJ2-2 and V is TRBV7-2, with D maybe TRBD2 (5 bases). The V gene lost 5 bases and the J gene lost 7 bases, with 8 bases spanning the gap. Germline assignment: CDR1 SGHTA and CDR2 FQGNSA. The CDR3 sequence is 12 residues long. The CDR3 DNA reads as TGTGCCAGCAGCCGTCGGGACGGGGAGCTGTTTTTT. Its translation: CASSRRDGELFF.

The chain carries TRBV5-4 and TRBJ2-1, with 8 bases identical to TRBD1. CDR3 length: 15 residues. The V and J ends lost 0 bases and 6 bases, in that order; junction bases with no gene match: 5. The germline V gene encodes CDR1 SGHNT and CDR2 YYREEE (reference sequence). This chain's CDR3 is CASSLGTGRFNEQFF. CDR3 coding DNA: TGTGCCAGCAGCTTGGGGACAGGGAGGTTCAATGAGCAGTTCTTC. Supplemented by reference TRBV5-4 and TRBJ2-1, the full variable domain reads ETGVTQSPTHLIKTRGQQVTLRCSSQSGHNTVSWYQQALGQGPQFIFQYYREEENGRGNFPPRFSGLQFPNYSSELNVNALELDDSALYLCASSLGTGRFNEQFFGPGTRLTVL.

CDR3 region: CASSPSKQGQTATFF. CDR3 in DNA: TGTGCCAGCTCACCAAGCAAACAGGGGCAGACGGCAACTTTCTTT. The rearrangement uses TRBV18 and TRBJ1-1, with 7 bases fitting TRBD1. The germline V gene encodes CDR1 KGHSH and CDR2 LQKENI. Trimming cost V 2 bases and J 12 bases; bases outside gene matches: 15. The CDR3 runs 15 residues.

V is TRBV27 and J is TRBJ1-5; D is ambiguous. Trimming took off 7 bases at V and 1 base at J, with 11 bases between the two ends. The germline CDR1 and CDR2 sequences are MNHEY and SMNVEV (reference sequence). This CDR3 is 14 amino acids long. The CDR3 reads CASTTLGSNQPQHF. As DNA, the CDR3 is TGTGCCAGCACCACTCTGGGGAGCAATCAGCCCCAGCATTTT.

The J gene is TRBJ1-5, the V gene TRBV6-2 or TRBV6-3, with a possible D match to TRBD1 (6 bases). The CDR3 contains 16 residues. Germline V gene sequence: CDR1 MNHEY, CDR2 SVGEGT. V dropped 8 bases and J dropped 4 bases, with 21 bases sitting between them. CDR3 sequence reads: CASSPTGMGRNQPQHF. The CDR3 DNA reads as TGTGCCAGCTCGCCTACAGGGATGGGAAGGAATCAGCCCCAGCATTTT.

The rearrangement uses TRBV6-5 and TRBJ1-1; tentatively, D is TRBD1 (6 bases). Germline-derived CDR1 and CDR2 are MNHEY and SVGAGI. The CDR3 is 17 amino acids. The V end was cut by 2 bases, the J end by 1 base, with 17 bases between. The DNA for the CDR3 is TGTGCCAGCAGTTACCTTGCAGCAGGGGTGGCGAACACTGAAGCTTTCTTT. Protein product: CASSYLAAGVANTEAFF.

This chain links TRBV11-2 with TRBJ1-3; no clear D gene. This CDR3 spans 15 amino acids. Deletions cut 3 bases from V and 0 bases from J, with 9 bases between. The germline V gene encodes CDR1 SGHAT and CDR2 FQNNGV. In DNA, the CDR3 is TGTGCCAGCAGCTTCACGGGCTACTCTGGAAACACCATATATTTT. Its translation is CASSFTGYSGNTIYF.